This entry features one T cell receptor beta chain sequence. Its matching antigen is unknown. The germline CDR1 and CDR2 sequences are ENHRY and SYGVKD. The CDR3 loop spans 17 amino acids. The ends lost 3 bases at V and 3 bases at J; junction bases unmatched: 13. Among the donors, all were Caucasian adults who lived in Nashville, Tennessee. The split of CD4+ cells yielded CD45RA+ naive and CD45RA-negative memory subsets. The data were obtained in a study of shared clonotypes between healthy human individuals. General study points: Sequencing depth was a factor that was expected to affect clonotype sharing among donors. Sharing across four donors was highest in naive CD4 (roughly 5%) and lowest in memory CD8 (around 0.4%).

Measured with immunoSEQ multiplex PCR; TCRdb has only the in-frame clones, and not every one. This sample has a few million clones, with 80% to 95% found just once. The clonotype was recovered from a man between 18 and 35 years old in good health. Some clones in this sample may be carry-over from other donors' samples. The specimen sequenced was naive CD4+ T cells from PBMCs. Subset of the sample: CD45RA+ positively selected. The rearrangement joins TRBV10-3 to TRBJ2-5, with 7 bases identical to TRBD1. The CDR3 protein is CAISDSLATGPKETQYF. The CDR3 region has the DNA TGTGCCATCAGTGACTCGTTGGCGACAGGGCCAAAAGAGACCCAGTACTTC.